The clone carrying this TCR beta chain was recorded only once. This entry is derived from a study of shared clonotypes between healthy human individuals. Libraries were prepared by immunoSEQ multiplex PCR; TCRdb keeps only in-frame clonotypes and omits some of them. The sample yields about 2,100,000 clones, approximately 94% seen once. CD45RO-negative, CCR7-selected cells formed the naive CD8 fraction, which excluded terminally differentiated effector memory CD45RA+ cells. Trimming took off 4 bases at V and 1 base at J, with 12 bases between the two ends. Germline loops: CDR1 SGHRS, CDR2 YFSETQ. The CDR3 contains 15 residues.

The sequenced material came from naive CD8+ T cells from PBMCs. The clonotype originates from a man between 18 and 29 years old in good health. Some clones in this sample may be carry-over from other donors' samples. The chain joins TRBV5-1 to TRBJ2-1; D call uncertain. The CDR3 region has the DNA TGCGCCAGCAGCCCTAGACCAGAGTCCTACAATGAGCAGTTCTTC. Translation: CASSPRPESYNEQFF.